The 4 T cell receptor beta chains given below trace back to one sample, sequenced in a study of shared clonotypes between healthy human individuals. Generated by immunoSEQ multiplex PCR, the TCRdb table keeps only in-frame clones and is missing some. The table lists a few million clones, approximately 94% of them singletons. The sequenced sample consisted of naive CD4+ T cells sorted from blood. The subset was: CD45RA+ positively selected. These receptors originate from a man aged 18 to 29 in good health.

The V call is TRBV20-1, the J call TRBJ2-7; TRBD1 might be the D (5 bases). The CDR3 contains 11 residues. Germline lookup yields CDR1 DFQATT and CDR2 SNEGSKA (reference sequence). The V end was cut by 7 bases, the J end by 0 bases, with 7 bases between. CDR3 nucleotides: TGCAGTGGCAGGGTCTCCTACGAGCAGTACTTC. Its translation is CSGRVSYEQYF.

The chain employs TRBV2 and TRBJ1-5, with D uncertain. The CDR3 is made up of 14 amino acids. Trimming stripped 3 bases from V and 2 bases from J, with 8 bases between. The germline V gene encodes CDR1 SNHLY and CDR2 FYNNEI. CDR3 sequence: CASSDERGNQPQHF. The CDR3, as DNA: TGTGCCAGCAGTGACGAAAGGGGCAATCAGCCCCAGCATTTT.

The sample holds one count of this clone. The chain employs TRBV10-3 and TRBJ2-1, with 8 bases lining up with TRBD1. After removal of 2 bases from V and 7 bases from J, the junction contained 7 bases not matched to a gene. Looked up from germline, CDR1 is ENHRY and CDR2 is SYGVKD. The CDR3 runs 15 residues. CDR3 coding DNA: TGTGCCATCAGTGAGGTGGCAGGGGGCTTGAATGAGCAGTTCTTC. Translating it yields CAISEVAGGLNEQFF.

The gene calls are TRBV2 and TRBJ1-4; D may be TRBD1 (5 bases). Germline V gene sequence: CDR1 SNHLY, CDR2 FYNNEI. The CDR3 length is 19 residues. V dropped 8 bases and J dropped 0 bases, with 25 bases sitting between them. The DNA of the CDR3 is TGTGCCAGCGATTGGAAGAATAGGGACCTAGCTACAACTAATGAAAAACTGTTTTTT. It specifies CASDWKNRDLATTNEKLFF.